This paragraph covers one T cell receptor (beta chain) sequence. The antigen is undetermined. The sample originates from a study of long-term antiretroviral therapy in people with HIV. Regarding the study as a whole: Post-ART samples showed increased diversity that remained below transplant donor control levels. Every time point showed a repertoire led by clones expanded before ART.

V lost 1 base and J 7 bases, leaving 13 bases between the germline ends. The CDR3 consists of 15 residues. CDR1 is LNHNV and CDR2 is YYDKDF in the germline V gene (reference sequence). Samples were assayed with immunoSEQ v3.0 at survey level. The method was immunoSEQ multiplex PCR; TCRdb's version includes in-frame clones alone and lacks a portion of them. The repertoire includes around 30,000 clones, around four fifths of them detected once, and about 9.3% sits in the top ten. This sequence joins TRBV15 and TRBJ2-2, with D perhaps assigned TRBD1 or TRBD2 (5 bases each). This TCR came from a man between 18 and 35 years old with HIV. Here the sequenced sample was unsorted PBMCs, taken 1.5 years before starting antiretroviral therapy. CDR3 sequence reads: CATSRGGVNVGELFF. In DNA form, the CDR3 reads TGTGCCACCAGCAGAGGAGGGGTCAATGTCGGGGAGCTGTTTTTT.